The clone carrying this T cell receptor beta chain showed up many times. From the 5' RACE reads, TCRdb called clonotypes with MiXCR, one entry per CDR3 protein. The sample has approximately 82,000 distinct CDR3 sequences, 2.6% seen once. This entry comes from a study of neurological immune-mediated disorders. Trimming removed 0 bases from V and 9 bases from J; junction bases left unmatched: 4. Germline V gene data show CDR1 as SGHRS and CDR2 as YFSETQ. The CDR3 extends over 15 amino acids. This chain links TRBV5-1 with TRBJ2-2; 11 bases match TRBD2. The TCR was taken from a woman under 40 with multiple sclerosis. Sequenced material: PBMCs. CDR3 nucleotides: TGCGCCAGCAGCTTGGAGACTAGCGGGATCCGGGAGCTGTTTTTT. It codes for CASSLETSGIRELFF.